The 13 T cell receptor beta chains below all came from one sample that was sequenced in a study of OX40 agonist ivuxolimab in advanced cancers. Some clones are missing from TCRdb's copy, which holds only in-frame ones; the method was immunoSEQ multiplex PCR. This table holds roughly 66,000 clones, around 83% found once. This sample comprised CD4+ or CD8+ T cells sorted from blood, obtained in a trial of the OX40 agonist ivuxolimab. The source is an adult with an advanced solid tumor such as melanoma, head and neck, liver or kidney cancer.

The chain carries TRBV5-4 and TRBJ2-5, with D possibly matching TRBD1 (7 bases). Germline V gene lookup returns CDR1 SGHNT and CDR2 YYREEE (reference sequence). V lost 0 bases and J 3 bases, leaving 12 bases between the germline ends. CDR3 length: 15 amino acids. CDR3 nucleotides: TGTGCCAGCAGCTTGGCCGGAGGGACAGAAGAGACCCAGTACTTC. This codes for CASSLAGGTEETQYF.

The V call is TRBV4-2, the J call TRBJ2-1, with 13 bases aligning to TRBD2. V was pared by 4 bases and J by 0 bases, with 9 bases of the junction left unmatched. This CDR3 has 19 amino acids. Per the germline V gene, CDR1 is LGHNA and CDR2 is YNFKEQ. This chain's CDR3 is CASSLWGLAGRSSYNEQFF. CDR3 DNA sequence: TGTGCCAGCAGCCTCTGGGGACTAGCGGGAAGGAGCTCCTACAATGAGCAGTTCTTC.

This CDR3 is CASRAPTAPAGELFF. CDR3 DNA sequence: TGTGCCAGCAGGGCCCCCACAGCCCCCGCCGGGGAGCTGTTTTTT. The chain is built from TRBV6-1 and TRBJ2-2; unclear D gene. The CDR3 loop spans 15 amino acids. Between the trimmed V and J ends, which lost 6 bases and 6 bases, there was a span of 17 bases. The germline V gene has CDR1 MNHNS and CDR2 SASEGT.

The gene calls are TRBV5-8 and TRBJ2-3; D is unclear. The CDR3 runs to 13 residues. Per the germline V gene, CDR1 is SGHTS and CDR2 is YDEGEE. The germline V and J ends were trimmed by 1 base and 6 bases, with 9 bases remaining between them. CDR3 coding DNA: TGTGCCAGCAGCTTGAACCTTCTGGATACGCAGTATTTT. Translation gives CASSLNLLDTQYF.

The chain is built from TRBV7-3 and TRBJ2-3; TRBD1 aligns across 12 bases. The CDR3 spans 15 residues. The V and J ends lost 5 bases and 4 bases, in that order; junction bases with no gene match: 4. Germline loops: CDR1 SGHTA, CDR2 FQGTGA. CDR3 loop: CASSPGTGGADTQYF. CDR3 nucleotide sequence: TGTGCCAGCAGCCCCGGGACAGGGGGCGCAGATACGCAGTATTTT.

This clone was observed a single time. The rearrangement uses TRBV6-1 and TRBJ1-5; D possibly corresponds to TRBD1 (6 bases). The ends were cut back, 3 bases at V and 4 bases at J, with 7 bases in the middle. The germline gives CDR1 MNHNS, CDR2 SASEGT. This CDR3 contains 13 residues. CDR3 nucleotides: TGTGCCAGCAGTGATACAGGGAATCAGCCCCAGCATTTT. It is translated as CASSDTGNQPQHF.

The V call is TRBV5-1, the J call TRBJ1-2, with 9 bases fitting TRBD1. Germline V gives CDR1 SGHRS, CDR2 YFSETQ. Losses at the gene ends were 0 bases for V and 10 bases for J; bases not matched to a gene: 7. CDR3 size: 14 residues. The CDR3 here is CASSLVPGTGNYTF. The CDR3 DNA reads TGCGCCAGCAGCTTGGTCCCCGGGACAGGGAACTACACCTTC.

This clone appeared a single time. The chain employs TRBV7-9 and TRBJ2-2, with D uncertain. V was trimmed by 4 bases and J by 5 bases, leaving 11 bases between them. This CDR3 has 14 amino acids. The germline CDR1 and CDR2 sequences are SEHNR and FQNEAQ (reference sequence). The CDR3 region has the DNA TGTGCCAGCAGCTCGGGCCCCGGGACCGGGGAGCTGTTTTTT. It yields the protein CASSSGPGTGELFF.

The V call is TRBV6-1, the J call TRBJ1-1; D perhaps matches TRBD1 (5 bases). Germline CDR1 reads MNHNS; CDR2 reads SASEGT. Trimming left V 8 bases short and J 1 base short, with 17 bases between. CDR3 length: 15 amino acids. In DNA form, the CDR3 reads TGTGCCAGCCGATCCAACAGGAATTCGAACACTGAAGCTTTCTTT. Protein sequence: CASRSNRNSNTEAFF.

V is TRBV6-5 and J is TRBJ1-4, with D uncertain. The germline CDR1 and CDR2 sequences are MNHEY and SVGAGI. V was trimmed by 4 bases and J by 4 bases, leaving 7 bases between them. The CDR3 is 13 amino acids. The chain's CDR3 is CASSWGFNEKLFF. In DNA form, the CDR3 reads TGTGCCAGCAGTTGGGGTTTTAATGAAAAACTGTTTTTT.

J is TRBJ2-7 and V is TRBV7-3, with 8 bases aligning to TRBD1. The CDR3 contains 15 residues. J gave up 5 bases and V 4 bases, and 10 bases lay outside the gene matches. Germline V gives CDR1 SGHTA, CDR2 FQGTGA. The CDR3 protein is CASSCLDRAGNEQYV. The CDR3 DNA is TGTGCCAGCAGCTGTCTGGACAGGGCGGGCAACGAGCAGTACGTC.

The chain employs TRBV15 and TRBJ2-7; 10 nucleotides match TRBD2. Germline V gene lookup returns CDR1 LNHNV and CDR2 YYDKDF (reference sequence). CDR3 length: 15 residues. J gave up 4 bases and V 0 bases, and 3 bases lay outside the gene matches. Here the CDR3 DNA reads TGTGCCACCAGCAGAGATCGGACTAGCGGTTACGAGCAGTACTTC. It encodes CATSRDRTSGYEQYF.

DNA of the CDR3: TGTGCCTGGAGTCAAAGGGGTAACTATGGCTACACCTTC. It translates to CAWSQRGNYGYTF. The rearrangement links TRBV30 to TRBJ1-2, with a tentative D call TRBD1 (5 bases). The CDR3 totals 13 residues. Germline CDR1 and CDR2: GTSNPN and SVGIG (reference sequence). Trimming cost V 2 bases and J 1 base, with 8 bases left between them.